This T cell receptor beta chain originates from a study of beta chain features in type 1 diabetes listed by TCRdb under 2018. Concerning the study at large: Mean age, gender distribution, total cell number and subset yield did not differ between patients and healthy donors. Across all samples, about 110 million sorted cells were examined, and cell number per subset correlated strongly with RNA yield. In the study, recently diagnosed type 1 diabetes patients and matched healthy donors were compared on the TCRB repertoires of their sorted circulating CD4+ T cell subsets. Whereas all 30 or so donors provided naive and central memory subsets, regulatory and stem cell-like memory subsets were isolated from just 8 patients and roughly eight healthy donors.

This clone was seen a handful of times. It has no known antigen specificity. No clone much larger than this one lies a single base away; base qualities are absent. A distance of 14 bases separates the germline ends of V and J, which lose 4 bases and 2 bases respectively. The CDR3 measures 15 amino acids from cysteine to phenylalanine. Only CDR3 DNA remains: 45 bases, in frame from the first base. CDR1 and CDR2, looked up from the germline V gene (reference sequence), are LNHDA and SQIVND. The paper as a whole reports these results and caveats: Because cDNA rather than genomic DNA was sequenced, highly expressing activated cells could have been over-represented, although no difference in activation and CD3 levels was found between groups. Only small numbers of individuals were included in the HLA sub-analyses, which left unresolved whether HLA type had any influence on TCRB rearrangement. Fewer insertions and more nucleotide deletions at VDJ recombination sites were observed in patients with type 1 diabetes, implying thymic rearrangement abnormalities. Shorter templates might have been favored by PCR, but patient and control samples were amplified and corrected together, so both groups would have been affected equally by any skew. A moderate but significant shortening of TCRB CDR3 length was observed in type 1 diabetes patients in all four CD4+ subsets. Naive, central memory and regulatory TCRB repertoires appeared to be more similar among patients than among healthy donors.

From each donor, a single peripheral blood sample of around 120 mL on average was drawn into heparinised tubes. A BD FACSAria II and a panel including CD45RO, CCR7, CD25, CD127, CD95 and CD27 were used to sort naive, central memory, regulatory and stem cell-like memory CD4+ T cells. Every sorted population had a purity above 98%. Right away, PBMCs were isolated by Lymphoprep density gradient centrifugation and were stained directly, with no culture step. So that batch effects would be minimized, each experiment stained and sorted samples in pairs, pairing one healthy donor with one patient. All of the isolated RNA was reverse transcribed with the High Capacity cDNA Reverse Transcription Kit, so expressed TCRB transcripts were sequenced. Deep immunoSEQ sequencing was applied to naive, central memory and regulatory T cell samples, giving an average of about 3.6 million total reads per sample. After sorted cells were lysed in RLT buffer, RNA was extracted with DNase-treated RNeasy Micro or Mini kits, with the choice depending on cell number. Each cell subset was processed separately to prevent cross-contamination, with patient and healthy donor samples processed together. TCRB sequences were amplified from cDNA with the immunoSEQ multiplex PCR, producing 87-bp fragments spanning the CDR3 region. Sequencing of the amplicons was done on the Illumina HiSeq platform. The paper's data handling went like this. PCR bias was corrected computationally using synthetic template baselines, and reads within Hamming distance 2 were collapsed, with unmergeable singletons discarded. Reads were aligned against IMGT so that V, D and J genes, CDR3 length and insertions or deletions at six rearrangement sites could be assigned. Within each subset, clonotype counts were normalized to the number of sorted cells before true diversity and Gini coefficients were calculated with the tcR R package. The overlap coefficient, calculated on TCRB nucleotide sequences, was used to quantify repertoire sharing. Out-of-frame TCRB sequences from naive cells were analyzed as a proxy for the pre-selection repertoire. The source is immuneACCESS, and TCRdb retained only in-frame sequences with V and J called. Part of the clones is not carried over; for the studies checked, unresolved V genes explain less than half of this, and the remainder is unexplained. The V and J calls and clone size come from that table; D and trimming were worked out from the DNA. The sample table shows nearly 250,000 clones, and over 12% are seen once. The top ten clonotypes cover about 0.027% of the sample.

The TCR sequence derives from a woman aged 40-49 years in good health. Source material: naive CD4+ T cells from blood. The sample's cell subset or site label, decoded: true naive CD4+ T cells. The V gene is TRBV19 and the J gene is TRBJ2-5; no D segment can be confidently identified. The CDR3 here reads CASSTLSTRQETQYF. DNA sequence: TGTGCCAGTAGTACCCTTTCGACTCGTCAAGAGACCCAGTACTTC. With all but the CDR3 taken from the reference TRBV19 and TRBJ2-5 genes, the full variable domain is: DGGITQSPKYLFRKEGQNVTLSCEQNLNHDAMYWYRQDPGQGLRLIYYSQIVNDFQKGDIAEGYSVSREKKESFPLTVTSAQKNPTAFYLCASSTLSTRQETQYFGPGTRLLVL.